These 27 T cell receptor beta chains were sequenced from one sample in a study of blood T cell repertoires in COVID-19. Libraries were prepared by immunoSEQ multiplex PCR; TCRdb keeps only in-frame clonotypes and omits some of them. Of a few hundred thousand clones listed, roughly nine tenths are singletons. Sequenced input: PBMCs or T cells enriched from blood (not recorded which). The receptor set was obtained from a man aged 18 to 30 who had recovered from COVID-19.

The genes are TRBV5-1 and TRBJ2-1; TRBD2 aligns across 11 bases. CDR3 length: 17 amino acids. V shed 4 bases, J shed 5 bases, and the junction held 11 bases outside the gene matches. Germline V gene data show CDR1 as SGHRS and CDR2 as YFSETQ. The chain's CDR3 is CASSLAVRLAGNNEQFF. Here the CDR3 DNA reads TGCGCCAGCAGCCTCGCCGTGAGACTAGCGGGAAACAATGAGCAGTTCTTC.

The rearrangement joins TRBV18 to TRBJ1-1; D call uncertain. Trimming pared 2 bases from V and 3 bases from J, leaving 13 bases between. Germline CDR1 and CDR2: KGHSH and LQKENI. This CDR3 has 15 amino acids. The CDR3 DNA reads as TGTGCCAGCTCACCAATGAGGGCTCCGGACACTGAAGCTTTCTTT. The encoded protein is CASSPMRAPDTEAFF.

The gene calls are TRBV2 and TRBJ1-2; perhaps TRBD1 as D (6 bases). The CDR3 loop spans 14 amino acids. Looked up from germline, CDR1 is SNHLY and CDR2 is FYNNEI. V was clipped by 9 bases and J by 8 bases, with 22 bases between them. CDR3 region: CARSELQGDGGYTF. In nucleotides, the CDR3 is TGTGCCAGGTCAGAGCTACAGGGTGACGGGGGCTACACCTTC.

In nucleotides, the CDR3 is TGTGCCAGCAGTTCAGTCGGAGGGGGCTGGGGATATGGCTACACCTTC. Protein sequence: CASSSVGGGWGYGYTF. This chain connects TRBV28 to TRBJ1-2, with 7 bases identical to TRBD1. V trimming: 4 bases; J trimming: 5 bases; junction bases outside the gene matches: 13. Germline V gives CDR1 MDHEN, CDR2 SYDVKM. The CDR3 extends over 16 amino acids.

The chain combines TRBV6-1 with TRBJ1-2; 7 bases are a match to TRBD1. Germline V lookup: CDR1 MNHNS, CDR2 SASEGT. This CDR3 region has 14 residues. The V and J ends lost 3 bases and 0 bases, in that order; junction bases with no gene match: 1. This chain's CDR3 is CASSDGTANYGYTF. The CDR3 DNA reads as TGTGCCAGCAGTGATGGGACAGCTAACTATGGCTACACCTTC.

The V call is TRBV24-1, the J call TRBJ1-2, with D possibly TRBD1 on 6 matching bases. With 3 bases removed from V and 3 bases from J, the gap between germline ends came to 13 bases. Germline-derived CDR1 and CDR2 are KGHDR and SFDVKD. This CDR3 comprises 15 residues. CDR3 DNA sequence: TGTGCCACCAGTGATGGAACAGGGTTGGACTATGGCTACACCTTC. Amino acid sequence: CATSDGTGLDYGYTF.

This clone was seen only once. The J gene is TRBJ1-3, the V gene TRBV28, with 7 bases that match TRBD1. Germline V gives CDR1 MDHEN, CDR2 SYDVKM. J was trimmed by 2 bases and V by 10 bases; bases with no gene match: 11. This CDR3 comprises 15 residues. The CDR3 sequence is CAINRGVNPGNTIYF. CDR3 nucleotides: TGTGCCATCAACAGGGGAGTAAATCCTGGAAACACCATATATTTT.

This chain uses TRBV10-2 with TRBJ2-1; TRBD2 might be the D (6 bases). The CDR3 has 15 residues. Per germline, CDR1 WSHSY and CDR2 SAAADI. Deletions cut 7 bases from V and 0 bases from J, with 13 bases between. CDR3 nucleotides: TGCGCCAGCATCGGGCGGGGCGTCTCCTACAATGAGCAGTTCTTC. This gives the protein CASIGRGVSYNEQFF.

The chain uses TRBV10-3 and TRBJ2-5; 7 nucleotides agree with TRBD1. With 5 bases clipped from V and 2 bases from J, the junction kept 2 bases outside the gene matches. CDR3 length: 13 amino acids. Germline assignment: CDR1 ENHRY and CDR2 SYGVKD. The CDR3 here is CAISTQGQETQYF. DNA of the CDR3: TGTGCCATCAGTACACAGGGGCAAGAGACCCAGTACTTC.

This chain joins TRBV24-1 and TRBJ2-1; 10 bases line up with TRBD1. Losses at the gene ends were 5 bases for V and 1 base for J; bases not matched to a gene: 4. CDR1 KGHDR and CDR2 SFDVKD come from the germline V gene. CDR3 size: 16 residues. CDR3: CATSGRDRGSYNEQFF. DNA for the CDR3: TGTGCCACCAGTGGTCGGGACAGGGGTTCCTACAATGAGCAGTTCTTC.

J is TRBJ2-1 and V is TRBV28, with D perhaps matching TRBD1 (5 bases). The CDR3 has 15 amino acids. Trimming shortened V by 2 bases and J by 3 bases, and 11 bases separated the two germline ends. CDR1 and CDR2 from the germline V gene are MDHEN and SYDVKM. The CDR3 protein is CASSLKQADYNEQFF. Written as DNA, the CDR3 is TGTGCCAGCAGTTTAAAACAGGCAGACTACAATGAGCAGTTCTTC.

J is TRBJ2-1 and V is TRBV7-9; a possible D gene is TRBD2 (5 bases). Trimming stripped 8 bases from V and 12 bases from J, with 26 bases between. Germline lookup yields CDR1 SEHNR and CDR2 FQNEAQ (reference sequence). This CDR3 has 15 amino acids. The CDR3 reads CASSRPAEPTMRQFF. The CDR3 coding sequence is TGTGCCAGCTCTAGACCAGCGGAACCCACAATGAGGCAGTTCTTC.

The chain has TRBV18 and TRBJ2-7; TRBD1 is a possible D gene (7 bases). The CDR3 spans 14 residues. Germline CDR1 KGHSH, CDR2 LQKENI. Between the trimmed V and J ends, which lost 3 bases and 2 bases, there was a span of 11 bases. CDR3 residues: CASSPAGQPYEQYF. The CDR3 coding sequence is TGTGCCAGCTCACCCGCGGGACAGCCCTACGAGCAGTACTTC.

For the CDR3, the DNA is TGTGCCAGCAGTTCCTACGGGGGGCCACAGTACTTC. It is translated as CASSSYGGPQYF. This chain uses TRBV6-2 or TRBV6-3 with TRBJ2-7, with D maybe TRBD2 (7 bases). Germline V gene data show CDR1 as MNHEY and CDR2 as SVGEGT. This CDR3 is built from 12 residues. Trimming removed 4 bases at V and 10 bases at J, with 14 bases between.

V and J are TRBV2 and TRBJ1-1; 8 bases fit TRBD1. Trimming at V came to 8 bases and at J to 5 bases, leaving 7 bases not matched to a gene. CDR3 length: 13 amino acids. The germline CDR1 and CDR2 sequences are SNHLY and FYNNEI. The CDR3 coding sequence is TGTGCCAGCGTAGGACAGGGAAGGACTGAAGCTTTCTTT. Translating it yields CASVGQGRTEAFF.

This sequence joins TRBV24-1 and TRBJ1-1, with 9 bases aligning to TRBD1. Trimming removed 9 bases from V and 7 bases from J; junction bases left unmatched: 8. From germline, CDR1 is KGHDR and CDR2 SFDVKD. The CDR3 has 13 amino acids. CDR3 residues: CATANRGLDEAFF. CDR3 sequence (DNA): TGTGCCACCGCTAACAGGGGGCTAGATGAAGCTTTCTTT.

The V call is TRBV9, the J call TRBJ2-5; D perhaps matches TRBD2 (6 bases). CDR3 length: 17 residues. Trimming pared 3 bases from V and 3 bases from J, leaving 21 bases between. Per germline, CDR1 SGDLS and CDR2 YYNGEE. The CDR3 is CASSGRTLSGAKETQYF. The DNA of the CDR3 is TGTGCCAGCAGCGGGAGAACCCTTAGCGGAGCGAAAGAGACCCAGTACTTC.

The chain carries TRBV5-1 and TRBJ1-1, with 7 bases aligning to TRBD1. The CDR3 runs 13 residues. Germline CDR1 reads SGHRS; CDR2 reads YFSETQ. Losses at the gene ends were 4 bases for V and 10 bases for J; bases not matched to a gene: 10. In DNA form, the CDR3 reads TGCGCCAGCAGCCCGGGACAGTTGACGGGAGCTTTCTTT. As protein: CASSPGQLTGAFF.

V usage is TRBV9 and J usage is TRBJ1-1, with D possibly TRBD1 on 5 matching bases. The length of the CDR3 is 14 residues. The V gene's germline CDR1 is SGDLS and CDR2 YYNGEE. Trimming shortened V by 1 base and J by 2 bases, and 9 bases separated the two germline ends. CDR3 in DNA: TGTGCCAGCAGCGTACAGGGAAGTAACACTGAAGCTTTCTTT. Translating it yields CASSVQGSNTEAFF.

The chain couples TRBV2 to TRBJ2-3; 9 bases are shared with TRBD2. Germline V CDR1 and CDR2: SNHLY, FYNNEI. V lost 7 bases, J lost 2 bases, and 4 bases stayed unmatched. The CDR3 length is 14 residues. DNA of the CDR3: TGTGCCAGCAATGGACTAGCGACCACAGATACGCAGTATTTT. This sequence encodes CASNGLATTDTQYF.

This chain connects TRBV28 to TRBJ1-1; D is uncertain. The CDR3 is made up of 13 amino acids. Germline V gene sequence: CDR1 MDHEN, CDR2 SYDVKM. The V end was cut by 5 bases, the J end by 1 base, with 8 bases between. CDR3 DNA: TGTGCCAGCAGTATTGGGCGGAACACTGAAGCTTTCTTT. Amino acids: CASSIGRNTEAFF.

V gene TRBV27 combines with J gene TRBJ1-6; 7 nucleotides line up with TRBD1. Germline CDR1 reads MNHEY; CDR2 reads SMNVEV (reference sequence). V shed 0 bases and J 6 bases; nucleotides not matched to a gene: 5. The CDR3 is 16 amino acids. CDR3: CASSLSFWDSNSPLHF. CDR3 DNA: TGTGCCAGCAGTTTATCGTTTTGGGACAGTAATTCACCCCTCCACTTT.

The chain carries TRBV19 and TRBJ2-7; 10 nucleotides agree with TRBD2. The CDR3 sequence is 14 residues long. CDR1 and CDR2 from the germline V gene are LNHDA and SQIVND (reference sequence). J was trimmed by 1 base and V by 5 bases; bases with no gene match: 2. CDR3 loop: CASSQLAGSYEQYF. DNA for the CDR3: TGTGCCAGTAGTCAACTAGCGGGATCCTACGAGCAGTACTTC.

The CDR3 sequence: CASSPSGQNLNTGELFF. The CDR3 DNA reads as TGTGCCAGCAGCCCATCGGGACAGAACCTGAACACCGGGGAGCTGTTTTTT. This chain connects TRBV7-3 to TRBJ2-2; 7 nucleotides align to TRBD1. V gave up 5 bases and J gave up 1 base; unmatched junction bases: 10. The germline V gene encodes CDR1 SGHTA and CDR2 FQGTGA. This CDR3 is built from 17 residues.

The chain recombines TRBV5-5 with TRBJ1-1; 7 bases fit TRBD1. The length of the CDR3 is 14 residues. The J segment lost 4 bases and the V segment lost 2 bases, leaving 5 bases of the junction unmatched. Germline assignment: CDR1 SGHKS and CDR2 YYEKEE (reference sequence). The CDR3 region has the DNA TGTGCCAGCAGCTTCTACAGGGGATTCACTGAAGCTTTCTTT. It yields the protein CASSFYRGFTEAFF. The variable domain in full, with the rest retrieved from reference TRBV5-5 and TRBJ1-1, is DAGVTQSPTHLIKTRGQQVTLRCSPISGHKSVSWYQQVLGQGPQFIFQYYEKEERGRGNFPDRFSARQFPNYSSELNVNALLLGDSALYLCASSFYRGFTEAFFGQGTRLTVV.

The chain couples TRBV14 to TRBJ2-1; TRBD2 matches at 12 bases. Germline-derived CDR1 and CDR2 are SGHDN and FVKESK. The CDR3 length is 16 residues. V lost 1 base to trimming and J lost 8 bases; unmatched junction nucleotides: 6. The CDR3 DNA reads TGTGCCAGCAGCCAAGCTGGGACTAGCGGGTTTTATGAGCAGTTCTTC. Protein: CASSQAGTSGFYEQFF.

V gene TRBV7-2 combines with J gene TRBJ1-4; no reliable D call. Germline V lookup: CDR1 SGHTA, CDR2 FQGNSA. Deletions cut 4 bases from V and 3 bases from J, with 12 bases between. The CDR3 totals 15 residues. CDR3: CASSSPNGANEKLFF. In nucleotides, the CDR3 is TGTGCCAGCAGCTCACCTAACGGGGCTAATGAAAAACTGTTTTTT.